This T cell receptor (beta chain) was sequenced in a study of T cell changes during pregnancy in multiple sclerosis. Sequencing was performed with immunoSEQ multiplex PCR; in TCRdb, only in-frame clones are kept and a portion is missing. The table shows roughly 37,000 clones, with around 93% occurring only once. The clonotype originates from a female donor with multiple sclerosis, enrolled in a pregnancy study. The material sequenced was CD8+ T cells from peripheral blood mononuclear cells, taken before pregnancy.

This chain's CDR3 is CATQGANSPLHF. The CDR3 DNA reads TGTGCCACCCAGGGGGCGAATTCACCCCTCCACTTT. This chain uses TRBV15 with TRBJ1-6; the match to TRBD1 covers 8 bases. The germline V gene encodes CDR1 LNHNV and CDR2 YYDKDF (reference sequence). The CDR3 is 12 residues long. Losses at the gene ends were 8 bases for V and 7 bases for J; bases not matched to a gene: 1.